The source of this T cell receptor (beta chain) is a study of T cells in narcolepsy. Study in general: Patients with NT1 or NT2 and healthy control donors were enrolled. Notes on the study in general: Same-patient CSF and blood CD4+ T cell clonotypes included HCRT-specific and TRIB2-specific autoreactive ones. Some memory CD4+ repertoires had no autoreactive clone sequences.

Regarding this clone: Its antigen is currently unknown.

Clones were sequenced by immunoSEQ multiplex PCR, and TCRdb holds only the in-frame ones, with some missing. This sample has fewer than 35,000 clones, with over 80% found just once. Germline V gives CDR1 SGHRS, CDR2 YFSETQ. V gave up 4 bases and J gave up 3 bases; unmatched junction bases: 4. The CDR3 is 14 residues long. The V call is TRBV5-1, the J call TRBJ2-5; 9 bases agree with TRBD1. What was sequenced was memory (CD45RA-) CD4+ T cells from blood. The receptor's source is a human donor in good health. CDR3 protein: CASSPGTGKETQYF. DNA of the CDR3: TGCGCCAGCAGCCCCGGGACAGGGAAAGAGACCCAGTACTTC.